The clone carrying this T cell receptor (beta chain) was seen many times. Antigen unknown. Time point: sample taken at primary tumor resection. Patients with untreated early-stage non-small cell lung cancer, numbering around 72, were the donors. V lost 4 bases, J lost 7 bases, and 3 bases stayed unmatched. The CDR3 is 14 residues long. Germline V lookup: CDR1 SGHRS, CDR2 YFSETQ. These data come from a study of spatial heterogeneity in lung cancer. Overall study: Unique TCR and UMI combinations averaged more than ten appearances each in raw reads.

Each TCR cDNA molecule carried a unique molecular identifier. TCRdb reanalysed the 5' RACE reads using MiXCR and keeps one entry per CDR3 protein. This sample yields 75,000 or so distinct CDR3 sequences, of which about 7.8% are seen a single time; 6.8% belongs to the top ten. Findings and caveats of the study: Among blood samples, ubiquitous expanded tumor TCRs appeared more at resection than at follow-up.

This clonotype was sampled from a male donor with early-stage non-small cell lung cancer. This chain uses TRBV5-1 with TRBJ2-1; TRBD2 agrees at 12 bases. The specimen was PBMCs, collected at surgery. The CDR3 region has the DNA TGCGCCAGCAGCCCAGGGACTAGCGGGAATGAGCAGTTCTTC. Protein product: CASSPGTSGNEQFF.